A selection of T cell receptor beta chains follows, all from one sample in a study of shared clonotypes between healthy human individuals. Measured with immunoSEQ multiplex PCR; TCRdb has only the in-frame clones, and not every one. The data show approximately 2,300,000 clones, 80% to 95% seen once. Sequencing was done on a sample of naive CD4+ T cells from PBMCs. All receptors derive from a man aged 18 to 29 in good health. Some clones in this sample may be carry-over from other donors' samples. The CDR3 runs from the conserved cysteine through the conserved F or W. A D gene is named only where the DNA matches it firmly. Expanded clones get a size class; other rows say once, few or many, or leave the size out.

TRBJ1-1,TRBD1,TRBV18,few,TGTGCCAGCTCGTCAGTCAGGGGGGACACTGAAGCTTTCTTT,CASSSVRGDTEAFF
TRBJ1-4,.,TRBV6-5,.,TGTGCCAGCAGCCCCATTGGGAGAAAACTGTTTTTT,CASSPIGRKLFF
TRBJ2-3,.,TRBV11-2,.,TGTGCCAGCAGCTTAACGCCGGCCGGTACTAGCACAGATACGCAGTATTTT,CASSLTPAGTSTDTQYF
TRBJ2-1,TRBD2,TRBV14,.,TGTGCCAGCAGCCTACAAGCGGGAGACTACAATGAGCAGTTCTTC,CASSLQAGDYNEQFF
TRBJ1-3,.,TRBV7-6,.,TGTGCCAGCAGCTGGCGGGACTTTGGAAACACCATATATTTT,CASSWRDFGNTIYF
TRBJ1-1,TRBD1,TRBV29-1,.,TGCAGCGTTGAGGGGACAGGTTGGGAGACTGAAGCTTTCTTT,CSVEGTGWETEAFF
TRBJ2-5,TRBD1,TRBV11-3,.,TGTGCCAGCAGCACAGGGGGCTCGGGAGAGACCCAGTACTTC,CASSTGGSGETQYF
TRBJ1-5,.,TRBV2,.,TGTGCCAGCAGTGAGGATCTTCAGCCCCAGCATTTT,CASSEDLQPQHF
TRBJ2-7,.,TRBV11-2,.,TGTGCCAGCACCGCAGTAGTGTACTACGAGCAGTACTTC,CASTAVVYYEQYF
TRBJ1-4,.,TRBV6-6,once,TGTGCCAGCAGTTACTCGTATGACGGTAATGAAAAACTGTTTTTT,CASSYSYDGNEKLFF
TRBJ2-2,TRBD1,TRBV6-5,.,TGTGCCACTAAGACAGGGGTAAACACCGGGGAGCTGTTTTTT,CATKTGVNTGELFF
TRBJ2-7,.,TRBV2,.,TGTGCCAGCACCCCCCCGATTCGGCCGCGAGACAGGGAGGGTTTGCAGTACTTC,CASTPPIRPRDREGLQYF
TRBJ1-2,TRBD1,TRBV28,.,TGTGCCAGCAGCACCGTTACTCGGACAGGCTATGGCTACACCTTC,CASSTVTRTGYGYTF
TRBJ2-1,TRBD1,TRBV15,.,TGTGCCACCAGCAGAAAGGGGGACAGGGGCTACAATGAGCAGTTCTTC,CATSRKGDRGYNEQFF
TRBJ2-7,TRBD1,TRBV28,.,TGTGCCAGCAGAACAGGGGGCTCGGACCCCTCCTACTACGAGCAGTACTTC,CASRTGGSDPSYYEQYF
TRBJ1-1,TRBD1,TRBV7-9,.,TGTGCCAGCAGCCCGGGACAGGGCGCCTCCTTAGGAGCTTTCTTT,CASSPGQGASLGAFF
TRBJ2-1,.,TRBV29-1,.,TGCAGCGCCCTTCGCCAACTAGTCACCAATGAGCAGTTCTTC,CSALRQLVTNEQFF
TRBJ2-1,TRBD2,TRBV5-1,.,TGCGCCAGCAGCTTGGTACCTTTTACCCAGCGGGAGGACAATGAGCAGTTCTTC,CASSLVPFTQREDNEQFF
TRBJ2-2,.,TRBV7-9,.,TGTGCCAGCAGCTTCCGGGGGCCGACGAACACCGGGGAGCTGTTTTTT,CASSFRGPTNTGELFF
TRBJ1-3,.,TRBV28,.,TGTGCCAGCAGAGAAGGGAGTCTCGGGGACACCATATATTTT,CASREGSLGDTIYF
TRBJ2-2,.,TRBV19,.,TGTGCCAGTAACAGGCGACCTTTAGACACCGGGGAGCTGTTTTTT,CASNRRPLDTGELFF
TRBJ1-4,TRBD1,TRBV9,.,TGTGCCAGCAGCCCACAGGGGGCATTGGAAGAACTGTTTTTT,CASSPQGALEELFF
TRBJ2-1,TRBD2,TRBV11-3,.,TGTGCCAGCAGCTTAGGGCGGGGGATCTACAATGAGCAGTTCTTC,CASSLGRGIYNEQFF
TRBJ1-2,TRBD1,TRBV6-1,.,TGTGCCAGCAGTGAAGCAAGGACAGGGTATGGCTACACCTTC,CASSEARTGYGYTF
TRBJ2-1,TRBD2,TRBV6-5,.,TGTGCCAGCAGACGCGGGAGCCTCTCCTACAATGAGCAGTTCTTC,CASRRGSLSYNEQFF
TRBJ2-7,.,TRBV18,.,TGTGCCAGCTCACCCCAGGGGCGCTACGAGCAGTACTTC,CASSPQGRYEQYF
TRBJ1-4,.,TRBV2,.,TGTGCCAGCAGTTTGGGACACCTCGAAAAACTGTTTTTT,CASSLGHLEKLFF
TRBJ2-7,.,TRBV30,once,TGTGCCTGGAGTGTACTCTACGAGCAGTACTTC,CAWSVLYEQYF
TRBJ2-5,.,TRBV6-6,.,TGTGCCAGCAGATATTCGGGGGACTCCGAAGAGACCCAGTACTTC,CASRYSGDSEETQYF
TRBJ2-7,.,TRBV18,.,TGTGCCAGCTCACCAGGACAGAGCTCCTACGAGCAGTACTTC,CASSPGQSSYEQYF
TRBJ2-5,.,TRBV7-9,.,TGTGCCAGCAGCTTCAGGGGTGGGGGGGAGACCCAGTACTTC,CASSFRGGGETQYF
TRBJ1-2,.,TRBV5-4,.,TGTGCCAGCAGCTTGATTGGAAACTATGGCTACACCTTC,CASSLIGNYGYTF
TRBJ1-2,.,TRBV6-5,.,TGTGCCAGCAGTCTCAGGGGTGCTGGCTACACCTTC,CASSLRGAGYTF
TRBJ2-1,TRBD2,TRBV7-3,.,TGTGCCAGCAGCTTAGGGACTACCCCATACAATGAGCAGTTCTTC,CASSLGTTPYNEQFF
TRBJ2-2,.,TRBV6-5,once,TGTGCGGCACCGCGTAGTACCGGGGAGCTGTTTTTT,CAAPRSTGELFF
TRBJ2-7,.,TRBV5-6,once,TGTGCCAGCAGCTTCCGCGTATCCAGGACCTACGAGCAGTACTTC,CASSFRVSRTYEQYF
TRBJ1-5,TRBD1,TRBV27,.,TGTGCCAGCAGTCCCGCGGACAGGGACAATCAGCCCCAGCATTTT,CASSPADRDNQPQHF
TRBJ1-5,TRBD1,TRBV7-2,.,TGTGCCAGCAGCTTAGGGCCAGGGGGCTTTAATCAGCCCCAGCATTTT,CASSLGPGGFNQPQHF
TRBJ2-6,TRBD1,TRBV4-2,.,TGTGCCAGCAGCCAAGATCAAGTGGGACAGGGTGCTGGGGCCAACGTCCTGACTTTC,CASSQDQVGQGAGANVLTF
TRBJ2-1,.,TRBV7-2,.,TGTGCCAGCACACCAGCGGTAAGCTCCTACAATGAGCAGTTCTTC,CASTPAVSSYNEQFF
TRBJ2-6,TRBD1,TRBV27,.,TGTGCCAGCAGTTTCCGCGCGTCGACAGGGGTCGAAGCCAACGTCCTGACTTTC,CASSFRASTGVEANVLTF
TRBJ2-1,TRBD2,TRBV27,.,TGTGCCAGCAGTCGACTAGCGGCTTACAATGAGCAGTTCTTC,CASSRLAAYNEQFF
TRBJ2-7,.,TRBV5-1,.,TGCGCCAGCAGCTTTTCTCTCGGGGATCCGACCGAGCAGTACTTC,CASSFSLGDPTEQYF
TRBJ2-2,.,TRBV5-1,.,TGCGCCAGCAGCTTATTTTCAGGGAACACCGGGGAGCTGTTTTTT,CASSLFSGNTGELFF
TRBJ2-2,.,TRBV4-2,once,TGTGCCAGCAGCCAAGTTGACAGGAACACCGGGGAGCTGTTTTTT,CASSQVDRNTGELFF
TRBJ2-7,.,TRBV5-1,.,TGCGCCAGCAGCTTGTCCCCGAGCTACGAGCAGTACTTC,CASSLSPSYEQYF
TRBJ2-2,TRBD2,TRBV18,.,TGTGCCAGCTCTACTCTAGCGGGCTCGAACACCGGGGAGCTGTTTTTT,CASSTLAGSNTGELFF
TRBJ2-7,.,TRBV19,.,TGTGCCAGTAGCAGGGCAGGGCCCCACGAGCAGTACTTC,CASSRAGPHEQYF